The 20 T cell receptor beta chains given below trace back to one sample, sequenced in a study of OX40 agonist ivuxolimab in advanced cancers. Method: immunoSEQ multiplex PCR; TCRdb's copy keeps in-frame clones and lacks some. The repertoire holds 45,000 to 60,000 clones, 79% seen once, with approximately 2% in the top ten. The sample was CD4+ or CD8+ T cells sorted from blood, taken in a trial of the OX40 agonist ivuxolimab. Source of these receptors: an adult with an advanced solid tumor such as melanoma, head and neck, liver or kidney cancer.

This chain uses TRBV6-1 with TRBJ1-4; weak D call: TRBD1 (5 bases). The CDR3 contains 11 residues. From germline, CDR1 is MNHNS and CDR2 SASEGT. V dropped 2 bases and J dropped 13 bases, with 8 bases sitting between them. CDR3 sequence reads: CASSERGVLFF. For the CDR3, the DNA is TGTGCCAGCAGTGAAAGGGGTGTACTGTTTTTT.

This clone was recorded once. The chain couples TRBV4-1 to TRBJ1-5; no firm D call. V was trimmed by 1 base and J by 2 bases, leaving 9 bases between them. CDR3 length: 15 residues. Per germline, CDR1 MGHRA and CDR2 YSYEKL. The CDR3 DNA is TGCGCCAGCAGCCAAGTTTTGAATGGCAATCAGCCCCAGCATTTT. It encodes CASSQVLNGNQPQHF.

The sample holds one count of this clone. The CDR3 is CASSLDPRLETQYF. The CDR3 DNA is TGCGCCAGCAGCTTGGACCCTAGGTTGGAGACCCAGTACTTC. V is TRBV5-1 and J is TRBJ2-5; no clear D gene. The V end lost 0 bases, the J end lost 5 bases, and 11 bases lay between the germline ends. CDR1 and CDR2 from the germline V gene are SGHRS and YFSETQ. The CDR3 runs 14 residues.

V gene TRBV19 combines with J gene TRBJ2-3; D ambiguous. The germline V and J ends were trimmed by 9 bases and 1 base, with 11 bases remaining between them. Per germline, CDR1 LNHDA and CDR2 SQIVND (reference sequence). The CDR3 sequence is 13 residues long. Written as DNA, the CDR3 is TGTGCCAGCCGAACCTCGGGCACAGATACGCAGTATTTT. Its translation is CASRTSGTDTQYF.

The chain couples TRBV6-1 to TRBJ2-1, with D possibly TRBD1 on 5 matching bases. The CDR3 contains 13 residues. V shed 2 bases and J shed 7 bases, with 9 bases lying between them. Germline lookup yields CDR1 MNHNS and CDR2 SASEGT. In DNA form, the CDR3 reads TGTGCCAGCAGTGAATATAGGGGTAATGAGCAGTTCTTC. Translation: CASSEYRGNEQFF.

The rearrangement joins TRBV19 to TRBJ1-5; 9 nucleotides agree with TRBD1. This CDR3 has 16 residues. V shed 3 bases, J shed 13 bases, and the junction held 16 bases outside the gene matches. In germline, CDR1 is LNHDA, CDR2 SQIVND (reference sequence). CDR3 amino acids: CASSIRKGQGFLGQHF. The CDR3 DNA reads TGTGCCAGTAGTATTAGAAAGGGACAGGGATTTTTGGGACAGCATTTT.

Regarding this clone: The sample contains more than one DNA sequence encoding this CDR3. The V and J genes are TRBV5-1 and TRBJ2-2, with a possible D match to TRBD2 (5 bases). Looked up from germline, CDR1 is SGHRS and CDR2 is YFSETQ. The CDR3 sequence is 15 residues long. V gave up 0 bases and J gave up 2 bases, with 8 bases separating them. The CDR3 reads CASSLGRTNTGELFF. For the CDR3, the DNA is TGCGCCAGCAGCTTGGGGCGGACTAACACCGGGGAGCTGTTTTTT. The whole variable domain, remainder taken from reference TRBV5-1 and TRBJ2-2, is KAGVTQTPRYLIKTRGQQVTLSCSPISGHRSVSWYQQTPGQGLQFLFEYFSETQRNKGNFPGRFSGRQFSNSRSEMNVSTLELGDSALYLCASSLGRTNTGELFFGEGSRLTVL.

The chain has TRBV6-1 and TRBJ2-5, with 8 bases identical to TRBD1. Germline trimming cut 5 bases from V and 5 bases from J; bases unmatched to any gene: 7. CDR3 length: 14 residues. Germline V gives CDR1 MNHNS, CDR2 SASEGT. This chain's CDR3 is CASSRRGQVETQYF. The DNA for the CDR3 is TGTGCCAGCAGTCGACGGGGACAGGTTGAGACCCAGTACTTC.

The V and J genes are TRBV7-3 and TRBJ2-7, with D perhaps matching TRBD1 or TRBD2 (5 bases each). The CDR3 has 14 residues. V lost 5 bases and J lost 4, with 15 bases in between. Per germline, CDR1 SGHTA and CDR2 FQGTGA. The CDR3 bases are TGTGCCAGCAGCCCCGGGACCTTCCCTTACGAGCAGTACTTC. This translates into CASSPGTFPYEQYF.

This clone has only a few counts. The gene calls are TRBV5-4 and TRBJ2-1, with 11 positions matching TRBD2. The CDR3 length is 15 residues. Germline CDR1 and CDR2: SGHNT and YYREEE (reference sequence). V shed 0 bases, J shed 7 bases, and the junction held 3 bases outside the gene matches. In DNA form, the CDR3 reads TGTGCCAGCAGCTTGGGTAGCGGGAGGGTAAATGAGCAGTTCTTC. This encodes CASSLGSGRVNEQFF.

This chain uses TRBV5-1 with TRBJ2-2; 9 nucleotides align to TRBD2. V lost 6 bases and J lost 1; bases outside the gene matches: 28. The V gene's germline CDR1 is SGHRS and CDR2 YFSETQ. The CDR3 runs to 23 residues. CDR3 region: CASIVKDSPLYHASGKNTGELFF. The CDR3 DNA reads as TGCGCCAGCATAGTAAAGGACAGCCCACTTTATCACGCTAGCGGGAAGAACACCGGGGAGCTGTTTTTT.

The rearrangement uses TRBV9 and TRBJ2-2, with 10 positions matching TRBD1. V was clipped by 0 bases and J by 7 bases; unmatched bases: 6. The V gene's germline CDR1 is SGDLS and CDR2 YYNGEE. CDR3 length equals 16 residues. In nucleotides, the CDR3 is TGTGCCAGCAGCGTAGTGGGACAGGGGAGCATCGGGGAGCTGTTTTTT. Translation: CASSVVGQGSIGELFF.

The rearrangement links TRBV27 to TRBJ1-1; 9 bases map to TRBD1. Germline V gene sequence: CDR1 MNHEY, CDR2 SMNVEV (reference sequence). The J segment lost 0 bases and the V segment lost 5 bases, leaving 10 bases of the junction unmatched. The CDR3 is 17 amino acids. CDR3 residues: CASSPSDRGLMNTEAFF. CDR3 bases: TGTGCCAGCAGTCCCTCGGACAGGGGCCTTATGAACACTGAAGCTTTCTTT.

The V and J genes are TRBV2 and TRBJ2-1; D possibly corresponds to TRBD2 (5 bases). Germline V gives CDR1 SNHLY, CDR2 FYNNEI. The CDR3 consists of 12 residues. With 8 bases removed from V and 6 bases from J, the gap between germline ends came to 11 bases. CDR3 region: CASHPDFNEQFF. The CDR3 DNA reads TGTGCCAGCCACCCGGACTTCAATGAGCAGTTCTTC.

To note about this clone: Mismatch with germline at one junction end may stem from a read error. The chain joins TRBV5-1 to TRBJ1-2; D perhaps matches TRBD1 (5 bases). This CDR3 is 14 amino acids long. Germline V gives CDR1 SGHRS, CDR2 YFSETQ. The CDR3 sequence: CASSRLTDNYGYTF. In nucleotides, the CDR3 is TGTGCCAGCAGCCGCCTGACAGATAACTATGGCTACACCTTC.

This clone was observed a few times. This sequence joins TRBV30 and TRBJ1-1; weak D call: TRBD1 (5 bases). CDR1 and CDR2 from the germline V gene are GTSNPN and SVGIG (reference sequence). V lost 5 bases to trimming and J lost 5 bases, with 18 bases between them. This CDR3 has 14 amino acids. The CDR3 is CAWYRAGRGTEAFF. The CDR3 DNA is TGTGCCTGGTATAGGGCAGGGAGAGGGACTGAAGCTTTCTTT.

This clone appeared a single time. The rearrangement links TRBV5-4 to TRBJ1-1; D unresolved. V dropped 3 bases and J dropped 3 bases, with 12 bases sitting between them. The CDR3 totals 14 residues. Germline assignment: CDR1 SGHNT and CDR2 YYREEE (reference sequence). In nucleotides, the CDR3 is TGTGCCAGCAGCTCGGGGATTACGGACACTGAAGCTTTCTTT. Its protein product is CASSSGITDTEAFF.

The chain uses TRBV30 and TRBJ2-5; the D gene is possibly TRBD1 (6 bases). CDR3 length equals 14 residues. Trimming took off 1 base at V and 1 base at J, with 10 bases between the two ends. Germline-derived CDR1 and CDR2 are GTSNPN and SVGIG (reference sequence). The CDR3 DNA reads as TGTGCCTGGAGTGACCGGGACATCCAAGAGACCCAGTACTTC. Protein product: CAWSDRDIQETQYF.

A word on this clone: In the same sample, other DNA sequences code for this CDR3. The rearrangement uses TRBV5-4 and TRBJ1-6; a weak D match, TRBD1 (6 bases). The germline gives CDR1 SGHNT, CDR2 YYREEE (reference sequence). The CDR3 length is 16 residues. V lost 0 bases and J lost 7, with 14 bases in between. CDR3 DNA sequence: TGTGCCAGCAGCTTGGGGGGGCGGGGGCCGAATTCACCCCTCCACTTT. The encoded protein is CASSLGGRGPNSPLHF.

Only a few counts were recorded for this clone. V usage is TRBV4-3 and J usage is TRBJ1-5; D may be TRBD1 (5 bases). This CDR3 contains 15 residues. Trimming pared 0 bases from V and 16 bases from J, leaving 22 bases between. From germline, CDR1 is LGHNA and CDR2 YSLEER. Here the CDR3 reads CASSQDLFGREKVHF. The CDR3 DNA is TGCGCCAGCAGCCAAGATCTTTTCGGCAGGGAAAAGGTTCATTTT.